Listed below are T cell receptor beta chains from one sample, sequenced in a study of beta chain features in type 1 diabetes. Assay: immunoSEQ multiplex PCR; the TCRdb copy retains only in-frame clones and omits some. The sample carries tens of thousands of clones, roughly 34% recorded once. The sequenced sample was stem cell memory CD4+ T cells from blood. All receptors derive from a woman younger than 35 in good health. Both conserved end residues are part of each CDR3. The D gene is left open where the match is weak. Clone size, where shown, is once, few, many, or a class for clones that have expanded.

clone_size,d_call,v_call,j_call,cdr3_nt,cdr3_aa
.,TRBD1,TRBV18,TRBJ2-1,TGTGCCAGCTCAAATACAGGGGACAATGAGCAGTTCTTC,CASSNTGDNEQFF
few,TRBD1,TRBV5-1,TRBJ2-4,TGCGCCAGCAGCTGGGGGGACAGGGTAAACATTCAGTACTTC,CASSWGDRVNIQYF
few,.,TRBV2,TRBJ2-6,TGTGCCAGCAGCCGGTCGGTCTCTGGGGCCAACGTCCTGACTTTC,CASSRSVSGANVLTF
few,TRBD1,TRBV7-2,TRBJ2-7,TGTGCCAGCACCAAAGGATGGGACAGGGTGGGCGAGCAGTACTTC,CASTKGWDRVGEQYF
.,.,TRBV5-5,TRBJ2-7,TGTGCCAGCAGCCTAGGGGGAGGGCCTTTCTACGAGCAGTACTTC,CASSLGGGPFYEQYF
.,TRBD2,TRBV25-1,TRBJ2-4,TGTGCCAGCAGTCAAAGCGGGGGATTAGGAAACATTCAGTACTTC,CASSQSGGLGNIQYF
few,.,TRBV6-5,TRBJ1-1,TGTGCCAGCAGCCCCGGACGGGGGGCCTCGAGAGCTTTCTTT,CASSPGRGASRAFF
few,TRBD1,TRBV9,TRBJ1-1,TGTGCCAGCAGCGCAGGAGGGTGGACAGGGAGGGACACTGAAGCTTTCTTT,CASSAGGWTGRDTEAFF
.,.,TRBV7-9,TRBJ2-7,TGTGCCAGCAGCTTAAAAGGCCGAACTATGTACGAGCAGTACTTC,CASSLKGRTMYEQYF
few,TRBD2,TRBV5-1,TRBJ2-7,TGCGCCAGCAGCTTGGGACTAGCGGGAGGGGAATACGAGCAGTACTTC,CASSLGLAGGEYEQYF
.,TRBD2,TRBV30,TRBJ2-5,TGTGCCTCCTCCCGGGACTACGAGACCCAGTACTTC,CASSRDYETQYF
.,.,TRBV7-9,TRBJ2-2,TGTGCCAGCAGCTTCGAACAGGGTCACGGGGAGCTGTTTTTT,CASSFEQGHGELFF
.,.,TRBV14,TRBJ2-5,TGTGCCAGCAGCCAGAGCGGGTGGTACCAAGAGACCCAGTACTTC,CASSQSGWYQETQYF